This entry lists 26 T cell receptor beta chains sequenced from one sample in a study of identical twins. TCRdb re-called the 5' RACE reads through MiXCR, storing one row per CDR3 protein. The table lists around 230,000 distinct CDR3 sequences, over 5% of them singletons. This same sample was also part of a study on T cells expressing NK-cell markers.

Sequencing was carried out using CD8+ T cells sorted from blood. These receptors came from a woman aged 18 to 35 in good health.

The chain joins TRBV20-1 to TRBJ2-1; the match to TRBD2 covers 9 bases. Per germline, CDR1 DFQATT and CDR2 SNEGSKA (reference sequence). This CDR3 contains 13 residues. Germline trimming cut 6 bases from V and 7 bases from J; bases unmatched to any gene: 7. The CDR3 DNA sequence: TGCAGTGCCTTAGCGGGGGAGGCAAATGAGCAGTTCTTC. Translated: CSALAGEANEQFF.

In the case of this clonotype: Mismatch with germline at one junction end may stem from a read error. V usage is TRBV29-1 and J usage is TRBJ2-1; D unclear. Germline CDR1 is SQVTM and CDR2 is ANQGSEA. The CDR3 covers 11 residues. CDR3 bases: TGCAGCGTTGGAATCCCAGATGAGCGGTTCTTC. Its translation: CSVGIPDERFF.

This chain joins TRBV27 and TRBJ2-1; D call uncertain. The V and J ends lost 5 bases and 2 bases respectively, with 10 bases between them. Germline values: CDR1 MNHEY, CDR2 SMNVEV (reference sequence). The CDR3 is made up of 14 amino acids. The CDR3 nucleotides read TGTGCCAGCAGTCCCTCCGGGCCCTACAATGAGCAGTTCTTC. Protein sequence: CASSPSGPYNEQFF.

This clonotype was found many times. The chain uses TRBV5-5 and TRBJ1-1, with a weak D call TRBD1 (6 bases). V lost 2 bases and J 1 base, leaving 9 bases between the germline ends. The CDR3 covers 14 residues. Germline lookup yields CDR1 SGHKS and CDR2 YYEKEE (reference sequence). The CDR3 is CASSLRGGNTEAFF. The CDR3 region has the DNA TGTGCCAGCAGCTTAAGGGGGGGGAACACTGAAGCTTTCTTT.

This clonotype was recorded many times. This sequence joins TRBV5-1 and TRBJ2-2; D remains unclear. Germline values: CDR1 SGHRS, CDR2 YFSETQ. The CDR3 is made up of 11 amino acids. V shed 2 bases and J shed 6 bases, with 2 bases lying between them. The CDR3: CASSFAGELFF. The CDR3 DNA is TGCGCCAGCAGCTTTGCCGGGGAGCTGTTTTTT.

This chain uses TRBV7-3 with TRBJ2-2, with 11 bases matching TRBD2. The junction had 5 bases not matched to a gene; V was cut back by 5 bases and J by 3 bases. The CDR3 spans 16 residues. Germline values: CDR1 SGHTA, CDR2 FQGTGA. CDR3 protein: CASSPAGLADTGELFF. CDR3 in DNA: TGTGCCAGCAGCCCCGCGGGACTAGCGGACACCGGGGAGCTGTTTTTT. The full variable domain, its missing parts supplied by reference TRBV7-3 and TRBJ2-2, is GAGVSQTPSNKVTEKGKYVELRCDPISGHTALYWYRQSLGQGPEFLIYFQGTGAADDSGLPNDRFFAVRPEGSVSTLKIQRTERGDSAVYLCASSPAGLADTGELFFGEGSRLTVL.

This clonotype was seen a few times. V usage is TRBV4-1 and J usage is TRBJ2-3; the D gene is possibly TRBD2 (5 bases). CDR1 is MGHRA, CDR2 YSYEKL, per germline. V was pared by 4 bases and J by 3 bases, with 14 bases between. This CDR3 has 15 amino acids. The CDR3 is CASSPGPGKTDTQYF. The CDR3 DNA is TGCGCCAGCAGCCCCGGACCGGGAAAAACAGATACGCAGTATTTT.

This clonotype was picked up many times. The chain uses TRBV19 and TRBJ2-1; D gene unclear. CDR3 length equals 13 residues. V lost 7 bases and J 10 bases, leaving 17 bases between the germline ends. The germline V gene encodes CDR1 LNHDA and CDR2 SQIVND (reference sequence). The CDR3 bases are TGTGCCAGTACCCCCGGCTGGCAGGCGGAGCAGTTCTTC. Amino acids: CASTPGWQAEQFF.

This chain joins TRBV15 and TRBJ2-5; 11 bases are shared with TRBD2. This CDR3 has 15 residues. CDR1 is LNHNV, CDR2 YYDKDF, per germline (reference sequence). With 4 bases clipped from V and 4 bases from J, the junction kept 5 bases outside the gene matches. CDR3 nucleotides: TGTGCCACCAGCACCCTGGGACTAGCGGTAGAGACCCAGTACTTC. It yields the protein CATSTLGLAVETQYF.

The chain joins TRBV10-2 to TRBJ2-7; D uncertain. With 6 bases removed from V and 3 bases from J, the gap between germline ends came to 18 bases. The CDR3 covers 15 residues. Germline assignment: CDR1 WSHSY and CDR2 SAAADI. As DNA, the CDR3 is TGCGCCAGCAGGTACGGCCCACAGATCGACTACGAGCAGTACTTC. Amino acid sequence: CASRYGPQIDYEQYF.

A few counts support this clonotype. The chain links TRBV20-1 to TRBJ2-1; 8 positions agree with TRBD2. This CDR3 comprises 14 residues. V lost 3 bases to trimming and J lost 6 bases; unmatched junction nucleotides: 7. The germline V gene encodes CDR1 DFQATT and CDR2 SNEGSKA (reference sequence). The CDR3 sequence is CSARGTGGSNEQFF. The CDR3 bases are TGCAGTGCTAGGGGGACGGGGGGGTCCAATGAGCAGTTCTTC.

This clonotype was detected many times. The J gene is TRBJ2-5, the V gene TRBV12-3 or TRBV12-4, with TRBD2 matching over 9 bases. The CDR3 spans 16 residues. V lost 8 bases to trimming and J lost 1 base; unmatched junction nucleotides: 11. CDR3 residues: CASARGASGAQETQYF. The CDR3, as DNA: TGTGCCAGCGCTAGAGGGGCTAGCGGGGCCCAAGAGACCCAGTACTTC.

This clonotype was seen ten or more times. V is TRBV12-3 or TRBV12-4 and J is TRBJ1-6; 9 nucleotides align to TRBD1. The CDR3 is 14 residues long. The V gene end was trimmed by 5 bases and the J gene end by 10 bases; junction bases not matched to a gene: 6. The CDR3 protein is CASSPGQGYSPLHF. Written as DNA, the CDR3 is TGTGCCAGCAGTCCTGGACAGGGGTACTCACCCCTCCACTTT.

This clonotype turned up a few times. This chain joins TRBV4-2 and TRBJ2-2, with no clear D. With 1 base removed from V and 0 bases from J, the gap between germline ends came to 6 bases. Per germline, CDR1 LGHNA and CDR2 YNFKEQ. The CDR3 extends over 15 amino acids. The CDR3 region is CASSQGGSNTGELFF. The CDR3, as DNA: TGTGCCAGCAGCCAAGGGGGTTCGAACACCGGGGAGCTGTTTTTT.

This clonotype showed up just a few times. A read error may produce the germline difference seen at one junction end. The rearrangement uses TRBV11-2 and TRBJ2-1, with TRBD2 identical over 10 bases. The CDR3 contains 12 residues. Germline V gene data show CDR1 as SGHAT and CDR2 as FQNNGV. The CDR3 nucleotides read TGTGCCAGCAGCGGAGCGGGGGGGGACCGGATCTTC. Translating gives CASSGAGGDRIF.

This clonotype was detected a few times. V and J are TRBV12-3 or TRBV12-4 and TRBJ2-3; 10 nucleotides line up with TRBD2. Trimming cost V 3 bases and J 6 bases; bases outside gene matches: 3. This CDR3 is 14 amino acids long. CDR3 in amino acids: CASSFTTSGDTQYF. CDR3 nucleotide sequence: TGTGCCAGCAGTTTCACGACTAGCGGGGATACGCAGTATTTT.

The DNA of the CDR3 is TGCGCCAGCAACGGGAGAGCGGGTGCCCTGGGGAATGAGCAGTTCTTC. Translating it yields CASNGRAGALGNEQFF. This sequence joins TRBV4-1 and TRBJ2-1; D is perhaps TRBD2 (6 bases). The V gene's germline CDR1 is MGHRA and CDR2 YSYEKL. With 7 bases removed from V and 7 bases from J, the gap between germline ends came to 23 bases. The CDR3 length is 16 residues.

This sequence joins TRBV21-1 and TRBJ2-7; the D call of TRBD2 is as the table states it, not checked on the DNA. TRBV21-1 is shown as a pseudogene. This CDR3 is built from 15 residues. The CDR3 region is CASSFTSGAAYEQYF. The CDR3 DNA is TGTGCCAGCAGCTTTACTAGCGGAGCGGCCTACGAGCAGTACTTC.

The chain combines TRBV4-3 with TRBJ2-7; 7 positions agree with TRBD1. Trimming removed 4 bases from V and 2 bases from J; junction bases left unmatched: 8. Per germline, CDR1 LGHNA and CDR2 YSLEER. There are 15 residues in the CDR3. CDR3 protein: CASSRWQGVTYEQYF. The CDR3 DNA follows: TGCGCCAGCAGCCGATGGCAGGGGGTCACCTACGAGCAGTACTTC.

In this sample, this clonotype turned up a few times. The chain has TRBV20-1 and TRBJ2-7; weak D call: TRBD1 (5 bases). Looked up from germline, CDR1 is DFQATT and CDR2 is SNEGSKA (reference sequence). The CDR3 runs 12 residues. V lost 6 bases to trimming and J lost 6 bases, with 15 bases between them. CDR3 DNA sequence: TGCAGTGCAACATACCAGGGATCCGAGCAGTACTTC. It yields the protein CSATYQGSEQYF.

This clonotype showed up just a few times. This chain links TRBV7-9 with TRBJ1-1, with D unclear. V lost 3 bases and J lost 4, with 6 bases in between. This CDR3 is built from 12 residues. CDR1 and CDR2 (germline): SEHNR, FQNEAQ (reference sequence). CDR3 loop: CASSFGLTEAFF. CDR3 in DNA: TGTGCCAGCAGCTTCGGCCTCACTGAAGCTTTCTTT. Full variable domain (rest looked up from reference TRBV7-9 and TRBJ1-1): DTGVSQNPRHKITKRGQNVTFRCDPISEHNRLYWYRQTLGQGPEFLTYFQNEAQLEKSRLLSDRFSAERPKGSFSTLEIQRTEQGDSAMYLCASSFGLTEAFFGQGTRLTVV.

The chain recombines TRBV9 with TRBJ2-2, with TRBD1 matching over 7 bases. The V gene's germline CDR1 is SGDLS and CDR2 YYNGEE. The CDR3 is 16 residues long. J lost 8 bases, V lost 8 bases, and 18 bases had no gene match. CDR3 nucleotide sequence: TGTGCCAGTACCCACGGGGAGACAGGGACCCTGGGGGAGCTGTTTTTT. It codes for CASTHGETGTLGELFF.

The chain couples TRBV20-1 to TRBJ2-7; D is unresolved. Germline values: CDR1 DFQATT, CDR2 SNEGSKA (reference sequence). The CDR3 is 13 amino acids. V lost 3 bases and J lost 0, with 9 bases in between. CDR3 nucleotides: TGCAGTGCTAGGGAAGGTTACTCCTACGAGCAGTACTTC. The encoded protein is CSAREGYSYEQYF.

The chain employs TRBV13 and TRBJ2-3; D possibly uses TRBD1 or TRBD2 (5 bases each). V was clipped by 3 bases and J by 1 base, with 8 bases between them. This CDR3 is 14 amino acids long. Germline CDR1 PRHDT, CDR2 FYEKMQ (reference sequence). As DNA, the CDR3 is TGTGCCAGCAGCTTGGGACGGGGCACAGATACGCAGTATTTT. It codes for CASSLGRGTDTQYF.

This CDR3 is CASSSEQGTFSGEQYF. CDR3 in DNA: TGCGCCAGCAGCTCGGAACAGGGGACCTTTTCGGGGGAGCAGTACTTC. J is TRBJ2-7 and V is TRBV5-1; 7 bases fit TRBD1. Per germline, CDR1 SGHRS and CDR2 YFSETQ. The CDR3 has 16 amino acids. Losses at the gene ends were 3 bases for V and 7 bases for J; bases not matched to a gene: 16.

This clonotype was observed at least ten times. V usage is TRBV29-1 and J usage is TRBJ1-2; TRBD1 aligns across 8 bases. Germline V gives CDR1 SQVTM, CDR2 ANQGSEA. The V and J ends lost 6 bases and 4 bases, in that order; junction bases with no gene match: 7. The CDR3 extends over 13 amino acids. The CDR3 reads CSVPGQGRYGYTF. In DNA form, the CDR3 reads TGCAGCGTACCTGGACAGGGCCGCTATGGCTACACCTTC.